These 27 T cell receptor beta chains were sequenced from one sample in a study of beta chain features in type 1 diabetes. Findings and caveats of the study: Moderate but significant shortening of TCRB CDR3s was recorded in all four CD4+ subsets from Type 1 diabetes patients.

These receptors have no known antigen. Expressed TCRB transcripts were sequenced because the entire RNA isolate underwent reverse transcription. Assay: immunoSEQ multiplex PCR; the TCRdb copy retains only in-frame clones and omits some. The repertoire has roughly 260,000 clones, 11% of them found once; the top ten carry around 0.015%. Sequencing was done on a sample of naive CD4+ T cells from blood. The receptors shown here come from a man aged 25-45 years with type 1 diabetes.

This clone has more than one count but fewer than ten. This chain joins TRBV4-2 and TRBJ2-2; 7 bases agree with TRBD1. Trimming took 2 bases from V and 6 from J; bases not matched to a gene: 3. Looked up from germline, CDR1 is LGHNA and CDR2 is YNFKEQ. The CDR3 contains 14 residues. This CDR3 is CASSQTGDAGELFF. The CDR3 DNA sequence: TGTGCCAGCAGCCAAACAGGGGACGCCGGGGAGCTGTTTTTT.

This clone was picked up a small number of times. This chain connects TRBV7-9 to TRBJ2-7; TRBD1 matches 11 bases. CDR3 length equals 17 residues. Trimming took 3 bases from V and 4 from J; bases not matched to a gene: 11. CDR1 and CDR2 from the germline V gene are SEHNR and FQNEAQ (reference sequence). DNA for the CDR3: TGTGCCAGCAGCTTTCCGGACAGGGGGCGAAGTTCATACGAGCAGTACTTC. This gives the protein CASSFPDRGRSSYEQYF.

In this sample, this clone turned up a few times. The V gene is TRBV13, the J gene TRBJ2-2; 10 bases align to TRBD2. Germline assignment: CDR1 PRHDT and CDR2 FYEKMQ (reference sequence). The V segment lost 10 bases and the J segment 0 bases; nucleotides outside the gene matches: 14. CDR3 length: 18 amino acids. Here the CDR3 reads CATRPPAGGPANTGELFF. The CDR3 DNA sequence: TGTGCCACTAGGCCTCCAGCGGGGGGGCCGGCGAACACCGGGGAGCTGTTTTTT.

The chain joins TRBV4-2 to TRBJ1-1; no definite D call. CDR3 length equals 13 residues. Germline V gene sequence: CDR1 LGHNA, CDR2 YNFKEQ. Trimming pared 0 bases from V and 7 bases from J, leaving 9 bases between. The DNA for the CDR3 is TGTGCCAGCAGCCAAGAAAGACATTTTGAAGCTTTCTTT. This translates into CASSQERHFEAFF.

In its sample, this clone was seen a few times. The chain carries TRBV30 and TRBJ1-3; 8 nucleotides line up with TRBD1. After removal of 1 base from V and 0 bases from J, the junction contained 20 bases not matched to a gene. Germline CDR1 is GTSNPN and CDR2 is SVGIG (reference sequence). The CDR3 runs 21 residues. The CDR3 here is CAWSGQGAGQALPSSGNTIYF. The CDR3 nucleotides read TGTGCCTGGAGTGGGCAGGGGGCAGGACAGGCCCTCCCCTCCTCTGGAAACACCATATATTTT. Full variable domain (missing parts from reference TRBV30 and TRBJ1-3): SQTIHQWPATLVQPVGSPLSLECTVEGTSNPNLYWYRQAAGRGLQLLFYSVGIGQISSEVPQNLSASRPQDRQFILSSKKLLLSDSGFYLCAWSGQGAGQALPSSGNTIYFGEGSWLTVV.

The rearrangement links TRBV5-4 to TRBJ2-5, with 7 bases matching TRBD1. The ends lost 3 bases at V and 0 bases at J; junction bases unmatched: 2. The CDR3 is made up of 14 amino acids. Germline loops: CDR1 SGHNT, CDR2 YYREEE (reference sequence). The CDR3 DNA is TGTGCCAGCAGCTCCGGACAGGACCAAGAGACCCAGTACTTC. Protein: CASSSGQDQETQYF.

The chain employs TRBV19 and TRBJ1-4; no definite D call. Germline CDR1 LNHDA, CDR2 SQIVND (reference sequence). Deletions cut 7 bases from V and 0 bases from J, with 12 bases between. The CDR3 has 15 amino acids. CDR3 sequence: CASKDAAATNEKLFF. CDR3 nucleotide sequence: TGTGCCAGTAAAGACGCGGCAGCAACTAATGAAAAACTGTTTTTT.

This chain uses TRBV5-1 with TRBJ1-5; D might be TRBD1 (5 bases). Germline V gene lookup returns CDR1 SGHRS and CDR2 YFSETQ. V lost 4 bases to trimming and J lost 12 bases, with 17 bases between them. The CDR3 runs to 13 residues. The DNA of the CDR3 is TGCGCCAGCAGCAAGGTCACTGGAGGGGTCCAGCATTTT. Encoded protein: CASSKVTGGVQHF.

This clone was counted only a few times. The chain carries TRBV15 and TRBJ2-5; possibly TRBD2 for D (5 bases). CDR1 LNHNV and CDR2 YYDKDF come from the germline V gene (reference sequence). This CDR3 has 12 amino acids. V lost 8 bases and J lost 5, with 12 bases in between. The CDR3 nucleotides read TGTGCCACCGGAGAGGGTAGGGAGACCCAGTACTTC. It encodes CATGEGRETQYF.

The chain is built from TRBV5-6 and TRBJ1-1; D call uncertain. CDR1 is SGHDT, CDR2 YYEEEE, per germline. There are 15 residues in the CDR3. V was clipped by 2 bases and J by 7 bases, with 18 bases between them. CDR3 residues: CASSFGRTVRGEAFF. The CDR3 DNA reads TGTGCCAGCAGCTTTGGGAGGACGGTAAGAGGTGAAGCTTTCTTT.

This clone was seen a handful of times. V gene TRBV28 combines with J gene TRBJ2-7, with TRBD1 identical over 8 bases. V dropped 5 bases and J dropped 3; count of bases not matched to a gene: 3. The CDR3 loop spans 13 amino acids. Germline lookup yields CDR1 MDHEN and CDR2 SYDVKM. The CDR3 loop is CASSSRGLYEQYF. CDR3 sequence (DNA): TGTGCCAGCAGTAGCAGGGGGCTCTACGAGCAGTACTTC. The entire variable domain, with the rest obtained from reference TRBV28 and TRBJ2-7, is as follows: DVKVTQSSRYLVKRTGEKVFLECVQDMDHENMFWYRQDPGLGLRLIYFSYDVKMKEKGDIPEGYSVSREKKERFSLILESASTNQTSMYLCASSSRGLYEQYFGPGTRLTVT.

This clone was observed a few times. This chain connects TRBV2 to TRBJ1-6, with 7 positions matching TRBD1. Germline loops: CDR1 SNHLY, CDR2 FYNNEI. V trimming: 3 bases; J trimming: 10 bases; junction bases outside the gene matches: 3. The CDR3 consists of 13 residues. The CDR3: CASSEGTVSPLHF. In DNA, the CDR3 is TGTGCCAGCAGTGAGGGGACAGTATCACCCCTCCACTTT.

This clone was found a few times. J is TRBJ2-5 and V is TRBV5-1, with D possibly being TRBD2 (7 bases). CDR3 length: 15 amino acids. The germline V gene has CDR1 SGHRS and CDR2 YFSETQ. Trimming left V 0 bases short and J 5 bases short, with 14 bases between. The CDR3: CASSLGGGVSETQYF. The CDR3 nucleotides are TGCGCCAGCAGCTTGGGGGGGGGCGTATCGGAGACCCAGTACTTC.

The chain has TRBV4-2 and TRBJ1-4; possible D gene TRBD1, 5 bases. This CDR3 has 16 amino acids. From germline, CDR1 is LGHNA and CDR2 YNFKEQ. Trimming removed 0 bases at V and 8 bases at J, with 16 bases between. The CDR3 DNA reads TGTGCCAGCAGCCAAGATCTGAGTGGGGGGACCGAAAAACTGTTTTTT. Amino acids: CASSQDLSGGTEKLFF.

The chain carries TRBV2 and TRBJ1-5; 8 bases are shared with TRBD1. CDR3 length equals 14 residues. Germline values: CDR1 SNHLY, CDR2 FYNNEI. The ends lost 5 bases at V and 7 bases at J; junction bases unmatched: 7. DNA of the CDR3: TGTGCCAGCAGTCCGCAGGGGGCCCAACAGCCCCAGCATTTT. Protein sequence: CASSPQGAQQPQHF. Filled out from reference TRBV2 and TRBJ1-5, the complete variable domain reads EPEVTQTPSHQVTQMGQEVILRCVPISNHLYFYWYRQILGQKVEFLVSFYNNEISEKSEIFDDQFSVERPDGSNFTLKIRSTKLEDSAMYFCASSPQGAQQPQHFGDGTRLSIL.

The chain employs TRBV5-1 and TRBJ1-1, with 9 bases lining up with TRBD1. The CDR3 is made up of 15 amino acids. J lost 1 base, V lost 2 bases, and 3 bases had no gene match. Germline V gene lookup returns CDR1 SGHRS and CDR2 YFSETQ. The chain's CDR3 is CASSFQGQGNTEAFF. The CDR3 DNA follows: TGCGCCAGCAGCTTTCAGGGACAGGGGAACACTGAAGCTTTCTTT.

In this sample, this clone turned up a few times. This sequence joins TRBV7-2 and TRBJ2-5, with 9 bases identical to TRBD1. The CDR3 is 14 amino acids. Trimming removed 5 bases from V and 9 bases from J; junction bases left unmatched: 10. Looked up from germline, CDR1 is SGHTA and CDR2 is FQGNSA. The CDR3 DNA reads TGTGCCAGCAGCGACGGACAGGGGCCCGGGGCCCAGTACTTC. This sequence encodes CASSDGQGPGAQYF.

This clone was counted only a few times. The chain combines TRBV11-1 with TRBJ2-5, with TRBD2 matching over 8 bases. Germline lookup yields CDR1 SGHAT and CDR2 FQDESV (reference sequence). V lost 4 bases and J lost 5; bases outside the gene matches: 12. CDR3 length equals 16 residues. CDR3 DNA: TGTGCCAGCAGCTCGCAAACCCGGGGGGGCCGCGAGACCCAGTACTTC. This gives the protein CASSSQTRGGRETQYF.

This clone has more than one count but fewer than ten. V gene TRBV11-2 combines with J gene TRBJ1-2; D is undetermined. CDR3 length: 13 amino acids. Germline V CDR1 and CDR2: SGHAT, FQNNGV. Trimming stripped 5 bases from V and 1 base from J, with 8 bases between. CDR3 residues: CASSLDINYGYTF. The DNA of the CDR3 is TGTGCCAGCAGCCTTGACATTAACTATGGCTACACCTTC.

The chain is built from TRBV10-3 and TRBJ1-5; D is unresolved. The CDR3 is made up of 12 amino acids. Germline loops: CDR1 ENHRY, CDR2 SYGVKD. Trimming shortened V by 1 base and J by 4 bases, and 2 bases separated the two germline ends. CDR3 sequence reads: CAISELNQPQHF. The CDR3 nucleotides are TGTGCCATCAGTGAGTTAAATCAGCCCCAGCATTTT.

CDR3 nucleotides: TGTGCCAGCAACCGCAGGGCAGACGAGACCCAGTACTTC. Protein sequence: CASNRRADETQYF. The V call is TRBV9, the J call TRBJ2-5, with a possible D match to TRBD1 (5 bases). Germline assignment: CDR1 SGDLS and CDR2 YYNGEE. The ends were cut back, 6 bases at V and 5 bases at J, with 14 bases in the middle. The CDR3 spans 13 residues.

V is TRBV6-5 and J is TRBJ2-7; D may be TRBD1 (6 bases). The germline V gene encodes CDR1 MNHEY and CDR2 SVGAGI. The ends were cut back, 4 bases at V and 1 base at J, with 11 bases in the middle. The CDR3 covers 14 residues. The CDR3 bases are TGTGCCAGCAGTTCACCAGGGGATTCCTACGAGCAGTACTTC. Amino acid sequence: CASSSPGDSYEQYF.

This clone has just a few counts. The chain is built from TRBV4-2 and TRBJ2-7, with 10 bases identical to TRBD1. The ends lost 6 bases at V and 11 bases at J; junction bases unmatched: 13. CDR1 is LGHNA, CDR2 YNFKEQ, per germline. The CDR3 length is 14 residues. DNA for the CDR3: TGTGCCAGCAGAACTCAAGAGGGACAGGGGAAGGAGTACTTC. Amino acids: CASRTQEGQGKEYF.

The sample holds a few counts of this clone. The J gene is TRBJ1-1, the V gene TRBV29-1; 9 nucleotides line up with TRBD1. The CDR3 totals 13 residues. The germline CDR1 and CDR2 sequences are SQVTM and ANQGSEA. After removal of 7 bases from V and 6 bases from J, the junction contained 9 bases not matched to a gene. CDR3: CSAQQGAGAEAFF. The CDR3 DNA reads TGCAGCGCCCAACAGGGGGCAGGGGCTGAAGCTTTCTTT. Full variable domain (rest looked up from reference TRBV29-1 and TRBJ1-1): SAVISQKPSRDICQRGTSLTIQCQVDSQVTMMFWYRQQPGQSLTLIATANQGSEATYESGFVIDKFPISRPNLTFSTLTVSNMSPEDSSIYLCSAQQGAGAEAFFGQGTRLTVV.

This sequence joins TRBV28 and TRBJ1-4; perhaps TRBD1 as D (6 bases). The CDR3 extends over 14 amino acids. V lost 4 bases and J 5 bases, leaving 11 bases between the germline ends. Germline V gene lookup returns CDR1 MDHEN and CDR2 SYDVKM. The CDR3 nucleotides read TGTGCCAGCAGTTCAGGAGGACAGAATGAAAAACTGTTTTTT. Protein product: CASSSGGQNEKLFF.

In this sample, this clone turned up a few times. The chain recombines TRBV9 with TRBJ2-4; perhaps TRBD2 as D (5 bases). V shed 4 bases and J shed 7 bases, with 18 bases lying between them. CDR1 and CDR2 from the germline V gene are SGDLS and YYNGEE. CDR3 length: 15 amino acids. The CDR3 protein is CASSPPGWLGNIQYF. CDR3 DNA: TGTGCCAGCAGCCCCCCGGGGTGGCTGGGGAACATTCAGTACTTC.

This clone was observed a handful of times. This chain uses TRBV9 with TRBJ2-1, with 16 bases lining up with TRBD2. The V gene end was trimmed by 2 bases and the J gene end by 9 bases; junction bases not matched to a gene: 5. CDR1 and CDR2 (germline): SGDLS, YYNGEE. This CDR3 is 16 amino acids long. For the CDR3, the DNA is TGTGCCAGCAGCGTCGCCGGGACTAGCGGGGGGGCTGAGCAGTTCTTC. Translation gives CASSVAGTSGGAEQFF.